The 15 T cell receptor beta chains listed next were all sequenced from one sample in a study of T-cell reconstitution after alpha-beta-depleted transplantation in children. Preparation of the TCRbeta library used unique molecular identifiers. Each CDR3 protein is one row after TCRdb ran MiXCR on the PCR reads. The table shows roughly 500,000 distinct CDR3 sequences, with around a third occurring only once. The sequenced sample was PBMCs from the stem cell graft donor, obtained from the stem cell graft. Source of these receptors: a human donor who donated a stem cell graft to a child with aplastic anemia.

J is TRBJ2-1 and V is TRBV7-2, with 13 bases fitting TRBD2. The trim removed 5 bases at V and 6 bases at J, leaving 4 bases unmatched. Germline V gene sequence: CDR1 SGHTA, CDR2 FQGNSA. The CDR3 spans 15 residues. The CDR3 DNA reads TGTGCCAGCAGCCTACTAGCGGGAGGGCCCAATGAGCAGTTCTTC. It encodes CASSLLAGGPNEQFF.

The table lists this clonotype with a few counts. The V and J genes are TRBV29-1 and TRBJ2-2; the D gene could be TRBD1 or TRBD2 (6 bases each). Germline values: CDR1 SQVTM, CDR2 ANQGSEA. This CDR3 is built from 13 residues. The ends were cut back, 7 bases at V and 7 bases at J, with 16 bases in the middle. CDR3 loop: CSALAGEDGELFF. In DNA form, the CDR3 reads TGCAGCGCACTAGCAGGGGAGGACGGGGAGCTGTTTTTT.

The sample holds a few counts of this clonotype. The rearrangement links TRBV20-1 to TRBJ1-1; tentatively, D is TRBD1 (6 bases). Germline-derived CDR1 and CDR2 are DFQATT and SNEGSKA (reference sequence). The CDR3 is 15 amino acids. With 3 bases removed from V and 0 bases from J, the gap between germline ends came to 14 bases. CDR3 protein: CSASEGQTMNTEAFF. The CDR3 region has the DNA TGCAGTGCTAGTGAGGGACAAACCATGAACACTGAAGCTTTCTTT.

This clonotype has just a few counts. The chain couples TRBV11-2 to TRBJ2-3; 12 bases are a match to TRBD2. Trimming at V came to 2 bases and at J to 3 bases, leaving 15 bases not matched to a gene. Per the germline V gene, CDR1 is SGHAT and CDR2 is FQNNGV. This CDR3 is built from 20 residues. The CDR3 coding sequence is TGTGCCAGCAGCTTAATGGGACTAGCGGGCCTACTTTTTAGAACAGATACGCAGTATTTT. This sequence encodes CASSLMGLAGLLFRTDTQYF. Full variable domain (rest looked up from reference TRBV11-2 and TRBJ2-3): EAGVAQSPRYKIIEKRQSVAFWCNPISGHATLYWYQQILGQGPKLLIQFQNNGVVDDSQLPKDRFSAERLKGVDSTLKIQPAKLEDSAVYLCASSLMGLAGLLFRTDTQYFGPGTRLTVL.

The chain carries TRBV7-2 and TRBJ2-1, with D possibly TRBD2 on 5 matching bases. This CDR3 contains 15 residues. V lost 2 bases and J 7 bases, leaving 15 bases between the germline ends. Germline CDR1 SGHTA, CDR2 FQGNSA. The CDR3 nucleotides read TGTGCCAGCAGCTTATCTTCAGTTTCGGGGAATGAGCAGTTCTTC. Its protein product is CASSLSSVSGNEQFF. Based on the CDR3 plus reference TRBV7-2 and TRBJ2-1, the full variable domain is GAGVSQSPSNKVTEKGKDVELRCDPISGHTALYWYRQSLGQGLEFLIYFQGNSAPDKSGLPSDRFSAERTGGSVSTLTIQRTQQEDSAVYLCASSLSSVSGNEQFFGPGTRLTVL.

The chain recombines TRBV12-3 or TRBV12-4 with TRBJ2-2; D may be TRBD1 (5 bases). Trimming shortened V by 5 bases and J by 7 bases, and 20 bases separated the two germline ends. The CDR3 runs 16 residues. This CDR3 reads CASSRIQGWMGGELFF. The CDR3 region has the DNA TGTGCCAGCAGTCGAATTCAGGGATGGATGGGCGGGGAGCTGTTTTTT.

The chain is built from TRBV20-1 and TRBJ2-1; 8 bases match TRBD2. Germline CDR1 and CDR2: DFQATT and SNEGSKA (reference sequence). This CDR3 has 14 amino acids. The ends lost 6 bases at V and 3 bases at J; junction bases unmatched: 7. CDR3 nucleotides: TGCAGTGCGCCCAGGAGCGGGGGCTACAATGAGCAGTTCTTC. Protein sequence: CSAPRSGGYNEQFF.

As DNA, the CDR3 is TGCAGTGCTACGTGGGAGGGAGAGCCCTACAATGAGCAGTTCTTC. Its protein is CSATWEGEPYNEQFF. The chain has TRBV20-1 and TRBJ2-1, with 7 bases fitting TRBD2. Trimming removed 4 bases from V and 2 bases from J; junction bases left unmatched: 8. The CDR3 totals 15 residues. Germline lookup yields CDR1 DFQATT and CDR2 SNEGSKA (reference sequence).

This sequence joins TRBV7-9 and TRBJ1-1; D might be TRBD1 (5 bases). This CDR3 region has 13 residues. V was pared by 6 bases and J by 6 bases, with 14 bases between. Germline V gives CDR1 SEHNR, CDR2 FQNEAQ (reference sequence). The CDR3 coding sequence is TGTGCCAGCAGGGGGGGAGGGGAGGCTGAAGCTTTCTTT. This sequence encodes CASRGGGEAEAFF.

This clonotype has just a few counts. CDR3 coding DNA: TGTGCCAGCAGTTACTCGGCTAGCGGCACAGATACGCAGTATTTT. It codes for CASSYSASGTDTQYF. The chain links TRBV6-2 or TRBV6-3 to TRBJ2-3, with D maybe TRBD2 (6 bases). Trimming shortened V by 0 bases and J by 1 base, and 8 bases separated the two germline ends. CDR1 and CDR2 from the germline V gene are MNHEY and SVGEGT. CDR3 length equals 15 residues.

This chain links TRBV20-1 with TRBJ2-5, with D possibly matching TRBD1 (5 bases). The CDR3 is 13 residues long. Germline V CDR1 and CDR2: DFQATT, SNEGSKA (reference sequence). With 6 bases removed from V and 2 bases from J, the gap between germline ends came to 13 bases. CDR3 region: CSAPPDSQETQYF. In DNA, the CDR3 is TGCAGTGCCCCCCCCGACAGTCAAGAGACCCAGTACTTC.

The chain employs TRBV5-1 and TRBJ2-1; TRBD2 matches at 7 bases. V lost 0 bases to trimming and J lost 7 bases; unmatched junction nucleotides: 7. Looked up from germline, CDR1 is SGHRS and CDR2 is YFSETQ. CDR3 length equals 15 residues. CDR3 in DNA: TGCGCCAGCAGCTTGGAGGCAGGGAGGGGAAATGAGCAGTTCTTC. It is translated as CASSLEAGRGNEQFF.

This clonotype was seen only a few times. The rearrangement links TRBV4-3 to TRBJ2-1, with TRBD2 matching 12 bases. The CDR3 totals 17 residues. CDR1 and CDR2 (germline): LGHNA, YSLEER. J gave up 2 bases and V 4 bases, and 6 bases lay outside the gene matches. The CDR3 is CASSPKLAGGPYNEQFF. Written as DNA, the CDR3 is TGCGCCAGCAGCCCTAAGCTAGCGGGAGGGCCCTACAATGAGCAGTTCTTC.

A few counts support this clonotype. This chain uses TRBV12-3 or TRBV12-4 with TRBJ2-5; no clear D gene. The CDR3 has 15 amino acids. The V and J ends lost 5 bases and 4 bases respectively, with 17 bases between them. Here the CDR3 DNA reads TGTGCCAGCAGTCCTCAAGGGTCCCCCCCAGAGACCCAGTACTTC. This encodes CASSPQGSPPETQYF.

The chain links TRBV27 to TRBJ2-7, with 7 nucleotides matching TRBD1. The V gene end was trimmed by 6 bases and the J gene end by 5 bases; junction bases not matched to a gene: 10. Germline CDR1 is MNHEY and CDR2 is SMNVEV (reference sequence). This CDR3 is built from 14 residues. The CDR3 region has the DNA TGTGCCAGCAGCCAACAGGGGCCCCCCCACGAGCAGTACTTC. Its translation: CASSQQGPPHEQYF.